One sample yielded the 25 T cell receptor beta chains listed below, sequenced in a study of T cell responses to AZD1222 COVID-19 vaccine. The table came from immunoSEQ multiplex PCR; TCRdb's copy has only in-frame clones and leaves some out. The table records 95,000 to 100,000 clones, 70% to 85% of them present only once. The material was peripheral blood, obtained 28 days after the second AZD1222 dose. These receptors were obtained from an adult who received the AZD1222 COVID-19 vaccine.

The chain uses TRBV6-6 and TRBJ2-2; TRBD2 aligns across 14 bases. V was clipped by 5 bases and J by 4 bases; unmatched bases: 6. The CDR3 spans 17 residues. CDR1 and CDR2 from the germline V gene are MNHNY and SVGAGI (reference sequence). CDR3 loop: CASSPTSGGAGTGELFF. The CDR3 nucleotides are TGTGCCAGCAGTCCGACTAGCGGGGGGGCTGGCACCGGGGAGCTGTTTTTT.

V gene TRBV10-1 combines with J gene TRBJ2-3; D may correspond to TRBD1 or TRBD2 (6 bases each). V was pared by 8 bases and J by 0 bases, with 21 bases between. Germline lookup yields CDR1 WNHNN and CDR2 SYGVQD (reference sequence). The CDR3 contains 17 residues. The CDR3 here is CASLKTEEGVSTDTQYF. Written as DNA, the CDR3 is TGCGCCAGCCTCAAGACAGAGGAGGGGGTTAGCACAGATACGCAGTATTTT.

This chain links TRBV7-9 with TRBJ1-4; D is ambiguous. CDR1 is SEHNR, CDR2 FQNEAQ, per germline (reference sequence). The CDR3 covers 13 residues. V shed 5 bases and J shed 13 bases, with 17 bases lying between them. As DNA, the CDR3 is TGTGCCAGCAGCATCCCCTCCGGCACTAGACTGTTTTTT. This codes for CASSIPSGTRLFF.

This chain links TRBV7-2 with TRBJ1-5; no clear D. The CDR3 is 13 residues long. The V and J ends lost 0 bases and 6 bases respectively, with 6 bases between them. CDR1 and CDR2 (germline): SGHTA, FQGNSA. The chain's CDR3 is CASSLALTQPQHF. The CDR3 DNA sequence: TGTGCCAGCAGCTTAGCTTTGACTCAGCCCCAGCATTTT.

This chain uses TRBV10-3 with TRBJ1-1; D is undetermined. The length of the CDR3 is 12 residues. Trimming pared 3 bases from V and 3 bases from J, leaving 5 bases between. Germline loops: CDR1 ENHRY, CDR2 SYGVKD. In DNA, the CDR3 is TGTGCCATCAGTGACGGGTACACTGAAGCTTTCTTT. Its translation is CAISDGYTEAFF.

This clone was seen a handful of times. The rearrangement uses TRBV15 and TRBJ1-2; TRBD1 agrees at 9 bases. The CDR3 runs to 18 residues. The trim removed 1 base at V and 2 bases at J, leaving 11 bases unmatched. Germline CDR1 is LNHNV and CDR2 is YYDKDF (reference sequence). The CDR3 DNA follows: TGTGCCACCAGCAGAGGCCCCGGACAGGGGCAGAGGAACTATGGCTACACCTTC. Translation: CATSRGPGQGQRNYGYTF.

The chain couples TRBV5-8 to TRBJ1-5, with 7 bases lining up with TRBD1. With 4 bases clipped from V and 4 bases from J, the junction kept 5 bases outside the gene matches. Germline V lookup: CDR1 SGHTS, CDR2 YDEGEE. There are 14 residues in the CDR3. The CDR3 DNA follows: TGTGCCAGCAGCCAGGACAGGTCGAATCAGCCCCAGCATTTT. It yields the protein CASSQDRSNQPQHF.

The rearrangement links TRBV6-1 to TRBJ1-2; tentatively, D is TRBD1 (5 bases). CDR1 and CDR2 (germline): MNHNS, SASEGT. The V gene lost 3 bases and the J gene lost 4 bases, with 9 bases spanning the gap. This CDR3 contains 13 residues. The CDR3 reads CASSEGGFYGYTF. CDR3 in DNA: TGTGCCAGCAGTGAGGGGGGGTTCTATGGCTACACCTTC.

The sample holds a few counts of this clone. The chain employs TRBV7-9 and TRBJ1-1; D is unclear. Germline CDR1 is SEHNR and CDR2 is FQNEAQ (reference sequence). Trimming removed 5 bases from V and 10 bases from J, with 17 bases in between. The CDR3 is 13 residues long. CDR3 loop: CASSLGVSVGAFF. Written as DNA, the CDR3 is TGTGCCAGCAGCCTTGGGGTGTCGGTGGGAGCTTTCTTT.

J is TRBJ1-1 and V is TRBV6-5; 7 bases are a match to TRBD1. The germline V gene encodes CDR1 MNHEY and CDR2 SVGAGI. The V segment lost 6 bases and the J segment 4 bases; nucleotides outside the gene matches: 2. The CDR3 contains 12 residues. This CDR3 reads CASSHRGTEAFF. The DNA of the CDR3 is TGTGCCAGCAGCCACAGGGGCACTGAAGCTTTCTTT.

The genes are TRBV19 and TRBJ1-2, with D maybe TRBD1 (5 bases). Trimming removed 1 base at V and 4 bases at J, with 10 bases between. This CDR3 has 14 residues. Germline values: CDR1 LNHDA, CDR2 SQIVND (reference sequence). Written as DNA, the CDR3 is TGTGCCAGTAGTATAGGCGGGGGAATCTATGGCTACACCTTC. It codes for CASSIGGGIYGYTF.

The J gene is TRBJ1-5, the V gene TRBV12-3 or TRBV12-4; no reliable D call. V shed 1 base and J shed 9 bases, with 4 bases lying between them. The CDR3 covers 11 residues. The CDR3 here is CASSLGLPQHF. CDR3 nucleotides: TGTGCCAGCAGTTTAGGACTGCCCCAGCATTTT.

The chain employs TRBV18 and TRBJ1-1, with TRBD1 matching over 9 bases. J was trimmed by 3 bases and V by 3 bases; bases with no gene match: 11. This CDR3 is 17 amino acids long. CDR1 is KGHSH and CDR2 is LQKENI in the germline V gene. The CDR3 loop reads CASSPIRDRERDTEAFF. DNA of the CDR3: TGTGCCAGCTCACCTATTCGGGACAGGGAACGAGACACTGAAGCTTTCTTT.

The rearrangement uses TRBV7-3 and TRBJ2-2, with D unclear. This CDR3 is 13 amino acids long. Deletions cut 0 bases from V and 8 bases from J, with 7 bases between. Germline V gene lookup returns CDR1 SGHTA and CDR2 FQGTGA. CDR3 amino acids: CASSLTLRGELFF. CDR3 coding DNA: TGTGCCAGCAGCTTAACTTTGAGGGGGGAGCTGTTTTTT.

This clone was seen a handful of times. The rearrangement links TRBV19 to TRBJ2-5; D gene unclear. The V gene lost 7 bases and the J gene lost 6 bases, with 15 bases spanning the gap. The germline V gene encodes CDR1 LNHDA and CDR2 SQIVND (reference sequence). The CDR3 loop spans 13 amino acids. The CDR3, as DNA: TGTGCCAGTAAGGGCAAGCGCGAGAAGACCCAGTACTTC. It specifies CASKGKREKTQYF.

This chain joins TRBV18 and TRBJ1-1; a possible D gene is TRBD1 (5 bases). The CDR3 is made up of 19 amino acids. CDR1 and CDR2 from the germline V gene are KGHSH and LQKENI. Trimming pared 3 bases from V and 4 bases from J, leaving 27 bases between. The CDR3 loop is CASSPTLRGGGTKGTEAFF. CDR3 coding DNA: TGTGCCAGCTCACCTACTTTGCGGGGCGGGGGAACCAAGGGCACTGAAGCTTTCTTT.

The rearrangement uses TRBV6-5 and TRBJ1-1; no definite D call. CDR3 length equals 14 residues. With 8 bases removed from V and 5 bases from J, the gap between germline ends came to 18 bases. CDR1 is MNHEY, CDR2 SVGAGI, per germline. The CDR3, as DNA: TGTGCCAGCGCTTTCGGGAAGGGTCGGACTGAAGCTTTCTTT. Translating it yields CASAFGKGRTEAFF.

The rearrangement uses TRBV7-6 and TRBJ1-4; 7 bases are a match to TRBD1. Germline CDR1 and CDR2: SGHVS and FNYEAQ. Trimming took 5 bases from V and 4 from J; bases not matched to a gene: 7. CDR3 length: 15 residues. The CDR3 DNA follows: TGTGCCAGCAGCCTAACAGGGGTAGATAATGAAAAACTGTTTTTT. As protein: CASSLTGVDNEKLFF.

The V call is TRBV30, the J call TRBJ1-4, with a weak D call TRBD1 (5 bases). V was pared by 5 bases and J by 8 bases, with 21 bases between. Germline V lookup: CDR1 GTSNPN, CDR2 SVGIG (reference sequence). The CDR3 is 15 amino acids. The CDR3 sequence is CAWGAVGGWREKLFF. CDR3 DNA: TGTGCCTGGGGCGCCGTGGGGGGGTGGAGAGAAAAACTGTTTTTT.

The chain carries TRBV27 and TRBJ2-2; D possibly matches TRBD1 or TRBD2 (5 bases each). This CDR3 region has 18 residues. The ends were cut back, 4 bases at V and 0 bases at J, with 18 bases in the middle. Germline assignment: CDR1 MNHEY and CDR2 SMNVEV (reference sequence). CDR3 in DNA: TGTGCCAGCAGTTCCGGGACCTATGAGTACGCGAACACCGGGGAGCTGTTTTTT. It translates to CASSSGTYEYANTGELFF.

The gene calls are TRBV7-8 and TRBJ1-1; weak D call: TRBD1 (5 bases). The CDR3 is 14 amino acids. CDR1 and CDR2 (germline): SGHVS, FQNEAQ. V gave up 3 bases and J gave up 2 bases, with 10 bases separating them. Here the CDR3 DNA reads TGTGCCAGCAGCTTGACAGTGCCCAACACTGAAGCTTTCTTT. Protein sequence: CASSLTVPNTEAFF.

This clone came up once. The chain couples TRBV9 to TRBJ2-6, with D uncertain. Per the germline V gene, CDR1 is SGDLS and CDR2 is YYNGEE. This CDR3 comprises 13 residues. The V gene lost 2 bases and the J gene lost 4 bases, with 4 bases spanning the gap. In DNA, the CDR3 is TGTGCCAGCAGCGTGAGCGGGGCCAACGTCCTGACTTTC. It yields the protein CASSVSGANVLTF.

V is TRBV6-2 or TRBV6-3 and J is TRBJ1-4; 8 bases match TRBD1. This CDR3 region has 17 residues. Germline CDR1 MNHEY, CDR2 SVGEGT. V dropped 6 bases and J dropped 6; count of bases not matched to a gene: 15. The CDR3 loop reads CASSSRTLDRVDEKLFF. The DNA for the CDR3 is TGTGCCAGCAGCTCCCGAACACTGGACAGGGTCGATGAAAAACTGTTTTTT.

The chain links TRBV4-1 to TRBJ1-2, with 7 bases matching TRBD1. Germline V gene lookup returns CDR1 MGHRA and CDR2 YSYEKL. Trimming took 2 bases from V and 6 from J; bases not matched to a gene: 18. CDR3 size: 18 residues. The CDR3 bases are TGCGCCAGCAGCCAACAATCCCCTGTAGGGGGCAGGGTGGATGGCTACACCTTC. Translation: CASSQQSPVGGRVDGYTF.

A few counts support this clone. J is TRBJ1-5 and V is TRBV18; possible D gene TRBD1, 5 bases. The V gene's germline CDR1 is KGHSH and CDR2 LQKENI. Trimming removed 6 bases from V and 2 bases from J, with 14 bases in between. The CDR3 length is 15 residues. The chain's CDR3 is CASSPGLGGNQPQHF. CDR3 nucleotide sequence: TGTGCCAGCTCCCCGGGACTAGGCGGCAATCAGCCCCAGCATTTT.